This TCR beta chain emerged from a study of molecular identifiers for immune sequencing clone quantification (dated 2018 in TCRdb). About the investigation overall: For a replicate experiment, the RNA from either approximately 20,000 or 100,000 naive CD8 T cells was divided into five aliquots, and four of those aliquots went on to sequencing. This methods study benchmarked molecular-identifier clustering-based TCR repertoire sequencing (MIDCIRS) and TCR RNA copy counting, using CD8 T cells to do so. Here is what the overall study found, with its caveats: The sizes of highly expanded clones could end up underestimated when identical TCR molecules share a barcode. Spiked-in Jurkat TCR RNA equal to a single cell's worth was reported to be detectable even within 1,100,000 naive CD8 T cells. Modeling gave around 3.3 recovered TCR RNA copies per cell versus approximately 9 by digital PCR, implying around 31% capture efficiency. In CMV-specific effector cells, over 99% of molecules were held by clones above 20 RNA copies, whereas under 1% of molecules were held by such clones in naive cells. When barcode sub-clustering was omitted, TCR diversity was inflated by chimeric consensus sequences, with chimeras reaching as high as 47%. Spiked-in Jurkat TCR RNA (roughly 10 copies' worth), which is not part of the donor repertoire, was contained in the naive libraries.

Libraries of naive CD8 T cells were built from anywhere between about 20,000 and 1,000,000 sorted cells, with 10%, 30% or 50% of the purified RNA used. Naive CD8 T cells, defined as CD8+CD4-CCR7+CD45RA+, were FACS-sorted into RLT Plus buffer on a BD FACSAria II. To test detection sensitivity, Jurkat RNA equal to fewer than 13 TCR copies was added to samples of about 20,000-1,000,000 naive CD8 T cells. CD8 T cells were enriched with RosetteSep CD8+ T Cell Enrichment Cocktail and Ficoll-Paque, followed by ACK red cell lysis. The library was obtained by PCR. Reads for this sample came from a NextSeq 500. Preparation of bulk TCR libraries followed a previously described approach, with the TCR primers listed in Table S5. Total RNA was purified with the Qiagen AllPrep DNA/RNA kit. Reads from multiple sequencing runs of the same library were pooled before analysis. The original pipeline was this. Reads were retained only if the reads had an exact TCR constant sequence, and the retained reads were trimmed to 150 nt and grouped according to their 12-nt molecular barcodes. Within each barcode group, reads were sub-clustered at a 15% Levenshtein threshold, and quality-weighted consensus sequences were built per RNA molecule. Non-functional sequences were filtered out, along with any lower-count sequence sitting one edit away from another sequence. On the basis of fitting two negative binomial distributions, barcode sub-clusters with fewer than 20% of the maximum read count were discarded. TCRdb's own reprocessing of the public reads used fastp at Q25 and MiXCR and kept productive beta chains. Every CDR3 protein is listed once, alongside the most common genes and DNA of its rows. The V and J calls and clone size come from TCRdb's table, not from the authors' own analysis. Counted in this sample were hundreds of thousands of distinct CDR3 sequences; about 25% of them appeared once. 0.78% of the sample belongs to the ten largest clones.

Concerning this clonotype itself: The target of this receptor is not known. No much larger clonotype is one base removed from it; base qualities were not supplied.

V loses 4 bases of germline sequence and J loses 10 bases, and the interval between the two ends is 19 bases. The CDR1 and CDR2 encoded by the germline V gene are MNHEY and SVGAGI. The CDR3 spans 14 residues, from the cysteine through the phenylalanine. CDR3 DNA is the only sequence kept; it has 42 bases, read in frame from the first base. The receptor comes from a human donor in good health. Some libraries in this study had Jurkat cell RNA spiked in. The V and J segments used are TRBV6-5 and TRBJ1-1, with a weak D call of TRBD1 (6 bases match). Specimen: naive CD8+ T cells from blood, with Jurkat cell RNA spiked in. The cell subset or site label, as the study defines it: FACS-sorted CD8+CD4-CCR7+CD45RA+ naive T cells. The nucleotide sequence reads TGTGCCAGCAGTTCCAGGGGAGGTCTCCGTGCAGCTTTCTTT. This codes for CASSSRGGLRAAFF.